Listed below are T cell receptor beta chains from one sample, sequenced in a study of response to subunit inactivated influenza vaccine. A single record per CDR3 protein comes from TCRdb applying MiXCR to the RT-PCR reads. The data contain about 520,000 distinct CDR3 sequences, approximately 24% of them singletons. Sample: CD4+ T cells sorted from PBMCs, taken 4 to 6 days after vaccination. The source of these receptors is a man aged 50 or older who received an inactivated influenza vaccine. The CDR3 runs from the conserved cysteine through the conserved F or W. A D gene is named only where the DNA matches it firmly. The size of a clone is reported for some rows only, either as once, few or many, or as a class for expanded clones.

size	V	D	length	J	CDR3	DNA
few	TRBV6-1	TRBD2	17	TRBJ2-1	CASSTRLAGGLVNEQFF	TGTGCCAGCAGCACGCGACTAGCGGGAGGGCTGGTGAATGAGCAGTTCTTC
few	TRBV5-1	TRBD1	15	TRBJ2-2	CASSPGTGPTGELFF	TGCGCCAGCAGCCCCGGGACAGGGCCCACCGGGGAGCTGTTTTTT
once	TRBV5-1	.	15	TRBJ2-1	CASSLTFASYNEQFF	TGCGCCAGCAGCTTGACATTTGCTTCCTACAATGAGCAGTTCTTC
few	TRBV12-3/TRBV12-4	.	15	TRBJ2-5	CASSLFGSSEETQYF	TGTGCCAGCAGTTTGTTCGGGAGTAGCGAGGAGACCCAGTACTTC
few	TRBV5-1	.	14	TRBJ2-5	CASSLGQAGETQYF	TGCGCCAGCAGCTTGGGGCAGGCAGGGGAGACCCAGTACTTC
.	TRBV20-1	TRBD1	15	TRBJ2-5	CSAREGQGDQETQYF	TGCAGTGCTAGAGAGGGACAGGGGGACCAAGAGACCCAGTACTTC
.	TRBV2	.	13	TRBJ2-7	CASSAQDGYEQYF	TGTGCCAGCAGTGCCCAGGATGGCTACGAGCAGTACTTC
.	TRBV10-3	.	16	TRBJ1-2	CAISPGTDQGYYGYTF	TGTGCCATCAGTCCCGGGACCGATCAGGGGTACTATGGCTACACCTTC
.	TRBV20-1	.	13	TRBJ1-5	CSARGDSNQPQHF	TGCAGTGCTAGAGGGGATAGCAATCAGCCCCAGCATTTT
few	TRBV15	.	14	TRBJ2-1	CATSKGSSYNEQFF	TGTGCCACCAGCAAAGGTAGCTCCTACAATGAGCAGTTCTTC
.	TRBV28	.	15	TRBJ1-4	CASSFLDSRGEKLFF	TGTGCCAGCAGTTTCTTGGACAGCCGAGGGGAAAAACTGTTTTTT
few	TRBV20-1	TRBD2	17	TRBJ2-7	CSARALAGGTHSYEQYF	TGCAGTGCTAGAGCCCTAGCGGGGGGTACCCACTCCTACGAGCAGTACTTC
.	TRBV5-1	TRBD2	16	TRBJ2-7	CASSLGTSGGLSEQYF	TGCGCCAGCAGCTTGGGGACTAGCGGGGGGCTCTCCGAGCAGTACTTC
.	TRBV24-1	TRBD2	16	TRBJ2-1	CATSDLPGLARNEQFF	TGTGCCACCAGTGATTTGCCCGGACTAGCGCGGAATGAGCAGTTCTTC
few	TRBV29-1	TRBD2	15	TRBJ2-3	CSVGPGLVYTDTQYF	TGCAGCGTTGGCCCGGGACTAGTGTACACAGATACGCAGTATTTT
.	TRBV20-1	TRBD1	13	TRBJ2-5	CSAPDRGLETQYF	TGCAGTGCGCCAGACAGGGGCTTAGAGACCCAGTACTTC
.	TRBV28	.	15	TRBJ2-7	CASSGGGRDAYEQYF	TGTGCCAGCAGTGGGGGGGGGCGGGACGCCTACGAGCAGTACTTC
.	TRBV5-1	TRBD2	17	TRBJ2-3	CASSPWSGGAFADTQYF	TGCGCCAGCAGCCCATGGAGCGGGGGGGCTTTCGCAGATACGCAGTATTTT
.	TRBV20-1	.	14	TRBJ1-3	CSAINGLSGNTIYF	TGCAGTGCTATCAACGGTCTCTCTGGAAACACCATATATTTT
.	TRBV18	.	13	TRBJ2-7	CASSPSLTSEQYF	TGTGCCAGCTCACCATCGCTGACCTCCGAGCAGTACTTC
.	TRBV6-5	.	13	TRBJ2-2	CASSWGSTGELFF	TGTGCCAGCAGTTGGGGCTCAACCGGGGAGCTGTTTTTT
few	TRBV7-3	TRBD2	13	TRBJ2-1	CASSLTAGDEQFF	TGTGCCAGCAGCTTAACGGCGGGGGATGAGCAGTTCTTC
many	TRBV29-1	.	13	TRBJ2-7	CSVRPGTKREQYF	TGCAGCGTTCGACCGGGAACCAAGAGGGAGCAGTACTTC
.	TRBV7-2	TRBD2	17	TRBJ2-3	CASSLAHTSGGLGTQYF	TGTGCCAGCAGCTTAGCGCATACGAGCGGGGGACTAGGTACGCAGTATTTT
.	TRBV25-1	.	14	TRBJ2-5	CASSETHRAETQYF	TGTGCCAGCAGTGAAACCCACAGGGCAGAGACCCAGTACTTC
few	TRBV29-1	.	14	TRBJ1-5	CSVRWGGYNQPQHF	TGCAGCGTCCGGTGGGGGGGCTATAATCAGCCCCAGCATTTT
.	TRBV20-1	.	16	TRBJ2-3	CSASSARILRTDTQYF	TGCAGTGCTAGTTCTGCGAGGATCCTGCGCACAGATACGCAGTATTTT
.	TRBV5-1	.	13	TRBJ2-5	CASSLDSLGTQYF	TGCGCCAGCAGCTTGGACAGCTTGGGGACCCAGTACTTC
.	TRBV4-1	TRBD1	14	TRBJ1-2	CASSYSTGNYGYTF	TGCGCCAGCAGCTACTCGACAGGGAACTATGGCTACACCTTC
few	TRBV11-2	.	17	TRBJ2-1	CASSLVANRALRNEQFF	TGTGCCAGCAGCTTAGTGGCGAACAGGGCCCTTAGGAATGAGCAGTTCTTC